The source of this T cell receptor beta chain is a study of early T cells in non-severe SARS-CoV-2 infection. This clonotype occurred many times. A single record per CDR3 protein comes from TCRdb applying MiXCR to the 5' RACE reads. This repertoire shows roughly 57,000 distinct CDR3 sequences, roughly an eighth found once; its top ten account for over 2.5%. The CDR3 is made up of 15 amino acids. Germline assignment: CDR1 SGHDT and CDR2 YYEEEE. Deletions cut 0 bases from V and 3 bases from J, with 12 bases between. The source material was whole blood, sampled at baseline. The clonotype comes from an adult who was a healthcare worker with PCR-confirmed SARS-CoV-2 infection or an uninfected control (not recorded which). The chain has TRBV5-6 and TRBJ1-1, with D possibly being TRBD1 (6 bases). CDR3 sequence: CASSLDWGADTEAFF. The DNA for the CDR3 is TGTGCCAGCAGCTTGGATTGGGGGGCGGACACTGAAGCTTTCTTT.